Below are 28 T cell receptor beta chains sequenced from a single sample in a study of patients and donors after allogeneic stem cell transplantation. TCRdb re-called the RT-PCR reads with MiXCR, one entry per CDR3 protein. Among roughly 880,000 distinct CDR3 sequences listed, more than 15% were seen once. Sequenced material: blood, either unsorted or a sorted T cell fraction (not recorded which). The receptors here all came from a human donor who was either an allogeneic HSCT recipient or a stem cell or donor lymphocyte infusion donor (not recorded which). It is not recorded whose cells these are; they may come from a transplant donor.

The chain links TRBV9 to TRBJ2-2; D possibly corresponds to TRBD1 (6 bases). Trimming pared 0 bases from V and 4 bases from J, leaving 13 bases between. This CDR3 has 16 residues. Germline loops: CDR1 SGDLS, CDR2 YYNGEE. CDR3 residues: CASSVVAGVGTGELFF. The DNA for the CDR3 is TGTGCCAGCAGCGTAGTGGCAGGGGTAGGCACCGGGGAGCTGTTTTTT.

The table lists this clonotype with a few counts. The V gene is TRBV29-1, the J gene TRBJ2-1; a weak D match, TRBD2 (7 bases). The ends were cut back, 6 bases at V and 7 bases at J, with 13 bases in the middle. The CDR3 is 12 amino acids. CDR1 and CDR2 (germline): SQVTM, ANQGSEA. The CDR3 loop is CSVGGAWNEQFF. DNA for the CDR3: TGCAGCGTGGGGGGGGCGTGGAATGAGCAGTTCTTC.

As regards this clonotype: In this CDR3 the conserved last residue, phenylalanine or tryptophan, is missing, so a read error is likely. The CDR3: CATSDIIGGSTDTQYS. The CDR3 bases are TGTGCCACCAGTGATATTATCGGGGGTAGCACAGATACGCAGTATTCT. The chain couples TRBV24-1 to TRBJ2-3, with D possibly matching TRBD2 (6 bases). The ends were cut back, 3 bases at V and 0 bases at J, with 12 bases in the middle. The CDR3 has 16 amino acids. Germline-derived CDR1 and CDR2 are KGHDR and SFDVKD.

This clonotype showed up many times. The chain employs TRBV9 and TRBJ2-1; maybe TRBD2 (7 bases). Germline CDR1 SGDLS, CDR2 YYNGEE. This CDR3 is 16 amino acids long. The V gene lost 3 bases and the J gene lost 5 bases, with 18 bases spanning the gap. CDR3 coding DNA: TGTGCCAGCAGCGGATTAGGGGGGGGTGGGAACAATGAGCAGTTCTTC. This codes for CASSGLGGGGNNEQFF. Looking up the rest from reference TRBV9 and TRBJ2-1 gives the full variable domain: DSGVTQTPKHLITATGQRVTLRCSPRSGDLSVYWYQQSLDQGLQFLIQYYNGEERAKGNILERFSAQQFPDLHSELNLSSLELGDSALYFCASSGLGGGGNNEQFFGPGTRLTVL.

In its sample, this clonotype was seen many times. The V call is TRBV5-1, the J call TRBJ2-7; a possible D gene is TRBD1 (5 bases). The germline CDR1 and CDR2 sequences are SGHRS and YFSETQ. V was pared by 0 bases and J by 3 bases, with 7 bases between. The CDR3 sequence is 13 residues long. As DNA, the CDR3 is TGCGCCAGCAGCTTGGTACAGGACTACGAGCAGTACTTC. Protein sequence: CASSLVQDYEQYF.

The gene calls are TRBV7-9 and TRBJ2-2; maybe TRBD2 (6 bases). The germline V gene encodes CDR1 SEHNR and CDR2 FQNEAQ (reference sequence). Deletions cut 6 bases from V and 5 bases from J, with 16 bases between. The CDR3 has 15 amino acids. CDR3 DNA: TGTGCCAGCAGGGCCGGGAGAAAAGGGACCGGGGAGCTGTTTTTT. Translating gives CASRAGRKGTGELFF.

This clonotype turned up a few times. The chain couples TRBV15 to TRBJ2-3; 9 bases match TRBD1. The V and J ends lost 1 base and 2 bases, in that order; junction bases with no gene match: 4. The CDR3 is 16 residues long. Germline V lookup: CDR1 LNHNV, CDR2 YYDKDF (reference sequence). The CDR3, as DNA: TGTGCCACCAGCAGAGGAGGGACAGGGATCACAGATACGCAGTATTTT. This sequence encodes CATSRGGTGITDTQYF.

J is TRBJ2-4 and V is TRBV9; a weak D match, TRBD2 (7 bases). This CDR3 spans 14 amino acids. The germline V and J ends were trimmed by 1 base and 9 bases, with 14 bases remaining between them. Germline CDR1 is SGDLS and CDR2 is YYNGEE. The CDR3 reads CASSVMEGGGIQYF. The CDR3 DNA sequence: TGTGCCAGCAGCGTAATGGAGGGAGGGGGCATTCAGTACTTC.

This clonotype occurred a few times. The chain joins TRBV6-2 or TRBV6-3 to TRBJ2-1; 9 nucleotides match TRBD2. Germline CDR1 MNHEY, CDR2 SVGEGT. V was pared by 7 bases and J by 1 base, with 11 bases of the junction left unmatched. The CDR3 contains 17 residues. The CDR3 loop reads CASITGRLADSYNEQFF. The CDR3 DNA reads TGTGCCAGCATCACGGGGCGACTAGCGGATTCCTACAATGAGCAGTTCTTC.

The J gene is TRBJ2-7, the V gene TRBV29-1; D is unresolved. CDR1 SQVTM and CDR2 ANQGSEA come from the germline V gene. This CDR3 has 13 residues. With 1 base removed from V and 3 bases from J, the gap between germline ends came to 10 bases. CDR3: CSVEAVKGYEQYF. DNA of the CDR3: TGCAGCGTTGAAGCGGTGAAGGGCTACGAGCAGTACTTC.

CDR3 amino acids: CASSLRGLAGEITSTDTQYF. The CDR3 DNA is TGCGCCAGCAGCTTGAGGGGACTAGCGGGAGAGATAACTAGCACAGATACGCAGTATTTT. The V and J genes are TRBV5-1 and TRBJ2-3; 14 nucleotides match TRBD2. Germline V lookup: CDR1 SGHRS, CDR2 YFSETQ. This CDR3 has 20 amino acids. Trimming removed 1 base from V and 0 bases from J; junction bases left unmatched: 10.

A few counts support this clonotype. Because the CDR3's place on the DNA is in doubt, the DNA is left out and the CDR3 is given as listed by TCRdb. This rearrangement joins TRBV7-3 to TRBJ2-2; the D call TRBD1 from the table was never checked on the DNA. The CDR3 adds up to 17 amino acids, both ends counted. Germline CDR1 reads SGHTA; CDR2 reads FQGTGA. CDR3 sequence: CASSPQTSSSGAGELFF.

The chain is built from TRBV11-2 and TRBJ2-1; TRBD2 aligns across 12 bases. This CDR3 has 15 amino acids. Trimming cost V 5 bases and J 7 bases; bases outside gene matches: 6. The germline V gene has CDR1 SGHAT and CDR2 FQNNGV. CDR3 sequence (DNA): TGTGCCAGCAGCCGGACTAGCGGGGAACGAAATGAGCAGTTCTTC. It is translated as CASSRTSGERNEQFF.

This clonotype has just a few counts. V is TRBV7-9 and J is TRBJ1-1; TRBD1 might be the D (5 bases). The CDR3 sequence is 12 residues long. In germline, CDR1 is SEHNR, CDR2 FQNEAQ (reference sequence). Trimming took 5 bases from V and 4 from J, leaving 8 bases between them. CDR3 region: CASSTGPTEAFF. Written as DNA, the CDR3 is TGTGCCAGCAGCACGGGGCCCACTGAAGCTTTCTTT.

J is TRBJ2-2 and V is TRBV12-3 or TRBV12-4; D remains ambiguous. V was cut by 10 bases and J by 4 bases, with 10 bases left in between. The CDR3 extends over 12 amino acids. Here the CDR3 DNA reads TGTGCCACCGAGGTTAGCACCGGGGAGCTGTTTTTT. Amino acids: CATEVSTGELFF.

V gene TRBV5-1 combines with J gene TRBJ2-1; 8 nucleotides line up with TRBD2. Germline CDR1 SGHRS, CDR2 YFSETQ. Trimming removed 6 bases from V and 5 bases from J; junction bases left unmatched: 7. This CDR3 region has 14 residues. In DNA, the CDR3 is TGCGCCAGCAAAAGCGGGAGAGAAAACAATGAGCAGTTCTTC. Its translation is CASKSGRENNEQFF.

This clonotype was counted between two and nine times. The chain couples TRBV12-3 or TRBV12-4 to TRBJ2-1; 15 bases align to TRBD2. The CDR3 runs to 18 residues. Trimming took 5 bases from V and 4 from J; bases not matched to a gene: 9. The CDR3 here is CASSPGLAGGQRYNEQFF. DNA for the CDR3: TGTGCCAGCAGTCCAGGACTAGCGGGGGGGCAGAGATACAATGAGCAGTTCTTC.

The chain recombines TRBV29-1 with TRBJ2-7; possibly TRBD1 for D (6 bases). From germline, CDR1 is SQVTM and CDR2 ANQGSEA. V was cut by 5 bases and J by 4 bases, with 12 bases left in between. The CDR3 has 12 amino acids. The CDR3 protein is CSVTAQGYEQYF. The CDR3 DNA reads TGCAGCGTTACCGCCCAGGGGTACGAGCAGTACTTC.

There are a few counts of this clonotype. The V gene is TRBV14, the J gene TRBJ2-7, with D possibly being TRBD2 (6 bases). Germline assignment: CDR1 SGHDN and CDR2 FVKESK. This CDR3 comprises 13 residues. V was shortened by 1 base and J by 6 bases, with 10 bases between the two germline ends. The CDR3 DNA follows: TGTGCCAGCAGCCAAGTAATCGGGGGCGAGCAGTACTTC. Amino acids: CASSQVIGGEQYF.

In this sample, this clonotype turned up a few times. This chain's CDR3 is CSPDSYNEQFF. The CDR3 DNA reads TGCAGCCCGGACAGCTACAATGAGCAGTTCTTC. The chain combines TRBV20-1 with TRBJ2-1; the D gene is possibly TRBD1 (6 bases). Germline assignment: CDR1 DFQATT and CDR2 SNEGSKA (reference sequence). The CDR3 loop spans 11 amino acids.

The chain employs TRBV20-1 and TRBJ2-1, with a possible D match to TRBD2 (6 bases). Trimming left V 0 bases short and J 1 base short, with 7 bases between. The CDR3 has 14 residues. Per germline, CDR1 DFQATT and CDR2 SNEGSKA (reference sequence). The chain's CDR3 is CSARDGLSYNEQFF. The CDR3 DNA is TGCAGTGCTAGAGATGGACTATCCTACAATGAGCAGTTCTTC.

The chain has TRBV20-1 and TRBJ1-1; D not certain. Germline lookup yields CDR1 DFQATT and CDR2 SNEGSKA (reference sequence). The CDR3 is 12 amino acids. V dropped 3 bases and J dropped 5 bases, with 10 bases sitting between them. Here the CDR3 reads CSARRGWTEAFF. The CDR3 nucleotides read TGCAGTGCTAGGCGGGGTTGGACTGAAGCTTTCTTT.

The CDR3 protein is CATSNSGGNEQFF. As DNA, the CDR3 is TGTGCCACCAGCAATAGCGGGGGGAATGAGCAGTTCTTC. The V and J genes are TRBV15 and TRBJ2-1, with TRBD2 matching over 10 bases. Germline trimming cut 4 bases from V and 7 bases from J; bases unmatched to any gene: 1. This CDR3 is built from 13 residues. The germline V gene encodes CDR1 LNHNV and CDR2 YYDKDF (reference sequence).

V and J are TRBV5-1 and TRBJ2-7; 10 bases are shared with TRBD2. V shed 3 bases and J 0 bases; nucleotides not matched to a gene: 3. Germline CDR1 and CDR2: SGHRS and YFSETQ. This CDR3 contains 15 residues. The CDR3 reads CASSWTSGRSYEQYF. The CDR3 bases are TGCGCCAGCAGCTGGACTAGCGGCCGCTCCTACGAGCAGTACTTC. Full variable domain (missing parts from reference TRBV5-1 and TRBJ2-7): KAGVTQTPRYLIKTRGQQVTLSCSPISGHRSVSWYQQTPGQGLQFLFEYFSETQRNKGNFPGRFSGRQFSNSRSEMNVSTLELGDSALYLCASSWTSGRSYEQYFGPGTRLTVT.

This clonotype was observed a handful of times. The chain is built from TRBV10-3 and TRBJ1-1; D is undetermined. The CDR3 sequence is 14 residues long. Trimming left V 0 bases short and J 2 bases short, with 7 bases between. Germline CDR1 ENHRY, CDR2 SYGVKD. CDR3 nucleotide sequence: TGTGCCATCAGTGAGTCACAGAAAAACACTGAAGCTTTCTTT. Its protein product is CAISESQKNTEAFF.

This clonotype was observed a handful of times. J is TRBJ1-4 and V is TRBV7-2; D is unresolved. Germline CDR1 and CDR2: SGHTA and FQGNSA. V lost 5 bases and J 5 bases, leaving 15 bases between the germline ends. CDR3 length: 15 residues. CDR3 coding DNA: TGTGCCAGCAGCCCCGACGGCTCCCGGAATGAAAAACTGTTTTTT. Protein: CASSPDGSRNEKLFF.

The chain carries TRBV19 and TRBJ2-6; no clear D gene. Trimming cost V 6 bases and J 0 bases, with 12 bases left between them. CDR1 is LNHDA and CDR2 is SQIVND in the germline V gene (reference sequence). The CDR3 has 16 residues. CDR3 in amino acids: CASSRNDHSGANVLTF. The DNA for the CDR3 is TGTGCCAGTAGCAGAAACGACCACTCTGGGGCCAACGTCCTGACTTTC.

The rearrangement links TRBV4-1 to TRBJ2-5; the D is unclear. V lost 1 base to trimming and J lost 5 bases, with 8 bases between them. Germline values: CDR1 MGHRA, CDR2 YSYEKL. The CDR3 is 13 amino acids. CDR3 amino acids: CASSQGMLETQYF. The CDR3 DNA follows: TGCGCCAGCAGCCAAGGAATGCTGGAGACCCAGTACTTC.